The following is a TCR beta chain sequence with its context. Its antigen remains unidentified. The record originates from a study of radiotherapy plus CTLA-4 blockade in lung cancer. Study results and caveats: The study found tumor-derived TCR clones expanded in blood after radiotherapy plus ipilimumab.

Clones were sequenced by immunoSEQ multiplex PCR, and TCRdb holds only the in-frame ones, with some missing. The data show about 73,000 clones, with around 86% seen just once and 35% to 50% held by the top ten. The sequence derives from a human donor with non-small cell lung cancer that progressed on radiotherapy plus ipilimumab. The sequencing used peripheral blood, collected from a patient treated with radiotherapy plus ipilimumab.

The CDR3 sequence: CASSSSGMSSYEQYF. DNA of the CDR3: TGTGCCAGCAGTTCTAGCGGGATGAGCTCCTACGAGCAGTACTTC. This chain connects TRBV28 to TRBJ2-7; 9 positions agree with TRBD2. The V gene end was trimmed by 4 bases and the J gene end by 0 bases; junction bases not matched to a gene: 4. The CDR3 contains 15 residues. The germline V gene has CDR1 MDHEN and CDR2 SYDVKM.